This TCR gamma chain was sequenced in a study of γδ T cells in repeated Plasmodium falciparum infection (dated by TCRdb to the early 2020s). In terms of the full investigation: Malian children exposed to intense seasonal malaria transmission were enrolled in the natural-infection arm and compared with Australian children matched for age and gender. Four controlled human malaria infections were administered to about five malaria-naive U.S. adults over approximately 580 days by bites from P. falciparum NF54-infected Anopheles stephensi mosquitoes. Malian gammadelta TCR repertoires were analysed cross-sectionally in periods with no transmission and longitudinally across episodes of acute febrile malaria. The study examined how repeated Plasmodium falciparum infection shapes the human gammadelta T cell repertoire, using natural infection in Mali and controlled human malaria infection. Samples from controlled-infection subjects were taken at baseline, right before selected infections, and 21 days after each infection. Overall study outcomes, separate from this receptor: Waves of new clonotype selection in Vdelta2-negative, largely Vdelta1+, gammadelta TCR repertoires appeared to be driven by repeated controlled infections. Vgamma9/Vdelta2+ TCR repertoires showed a highly stable polyclonal repertoire over time and infection, with many inter-individual overlapping TCRgamma sequences. The Malian cohort came from a small rural village of predominantly one ethnic group, limiting generalizability. The controlled-infection cohort was small, limiting analysis of inter-individual variability in gammadelta T cell responses. Vdelta2-negative gammadelta TCR repertoires from Malian children appeared more clonally expanded, less diverse and less shared than those of Australian children.

Vgamma9/Vdelta2+ and Vdelta2-negative gammadelta T cell populations were flow-sorted from peripheral blood mononuclear cells for bulk TCR repertoire analysis. This clone has a count of ten or more. Its cognate antigen has yet to be identified. No base quality values were provided; no much bigger clone lies one nucleotide off. Library preparation used multiplex PCR. Sequencing was performed on an Illumina MiSeq. From each sorted gammadelta T cell sample, both TCR gamma (TRG) and TCR delta (TRD) chains were sequenced. As for how the authors treated the data: The repertoire analyses drew on clonotype tree plots, the accumulated frequency of the top 20 clonotypes, and diversity index (DI) and D75 metrics. Identical DNA sequences were merged into single rows after TCRdb reprocessed the public reads with CATT. V and J calls and clone size were set by TCRdb, not the authors. The sample contains around 14,000 gamma-chain clones, more than 1.5% of them found a single time. Around 26% of the sample lies in the top ten.

As encoded in the germline V gene, CDR1 is VENAVY while CDR2 is YDSYNSRV. Trimming removed 4 bases from V and 6 bases from J; the gene matches leave 3 bases unexplained. The CDR3, from cysteine to phenylalanine, totals 11 residues. Only CDR3 DNA is held: 33 bases, read in frame from base 1. This TCR derives from a pool of human donors (malaria-infected and uninfected, not separated). The sample consisted of gamma-delta T cells from blood. Here the chain combines TRGV8 and TRGJ1 or TRGJ2. The base sequence is TGTGCCACCTGGGAAAGTTATAAGAAACTCTTT. It specifies CATWESYKKLF.